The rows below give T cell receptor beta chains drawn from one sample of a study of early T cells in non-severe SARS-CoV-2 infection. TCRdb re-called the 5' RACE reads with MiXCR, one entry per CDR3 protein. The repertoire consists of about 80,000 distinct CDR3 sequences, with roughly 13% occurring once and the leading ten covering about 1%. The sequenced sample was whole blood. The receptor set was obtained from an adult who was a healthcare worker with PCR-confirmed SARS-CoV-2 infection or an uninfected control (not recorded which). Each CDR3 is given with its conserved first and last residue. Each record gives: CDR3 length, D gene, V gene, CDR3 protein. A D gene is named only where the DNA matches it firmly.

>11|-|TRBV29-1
CSVWSFPEAFF
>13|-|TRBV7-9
CASSTIRSYEQYF
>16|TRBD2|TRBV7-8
CASSSRDLAGAYEQFF
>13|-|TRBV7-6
CASSLAGANVLTF
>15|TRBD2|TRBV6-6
CASTLRTSGSREQYF
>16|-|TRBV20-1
CSARAPVSSLGYGYTF
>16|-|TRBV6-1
CASSEIGTEDPNEQFF
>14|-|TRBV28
CASSFPDRTYGYTF
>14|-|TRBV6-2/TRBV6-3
CASSRRIDRDTQYF
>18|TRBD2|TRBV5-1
CASSLFSSGRAINNEQFF